Each of the 28 T cell receptor beta chains below was sequenced from the same sample in a study of T cells in Graves' hyperthyroidism and ophthalmopathy. Amplified regions were TCR beta CDR3 sequences from RNA transcripts. The TCR CDR3 was amplified in a first-round RT-PCR using the HTBI primer set. In TCRdb, the multiplex PCR reads were re-called with MiXCR into one record per CDR3 protein. The data show approximately 520,000 distinct CDR3 sequences, around 20% seen once. What was sequenced was blood. All receptors come from a man younger than 30 with Graves' hyperthyroidism.

This chain joins TRBV7-9 and TRBJ1-1; D gene unclear. This CDR3 has 13 amino acids. V shed 2 bases and J shed 8 bases, with 12 bases lying between them. Germline V CDR1 and CDR2: SEHNR, FQNEAQ (reference sequence). CDR3 loop: CASSLIVLGEAFF. As DNA, the CDR3 is TGTGCCAGCAGCTTAATCGTGTTGGGGGAAGCTTTCTTT. Using reference TRBV7-9 and TRBJ1-1 for the parts outside the CDR3, the full variable domain is DTGVSQNPRHKITKRGQNVTFRCDPISEHNRLYWYRQTLGQGPEFLTYFQNEAQLEKSRLLSDRFSAERPKGSFSTLEIQRTEQGDSAMYLCASSLIVLGEAFFGQGTRLTVV.

The chain recombines TRBV28 with TRBJ2-5; D not certain. Germline V gene lookup returns CDR1 MDHEN and CDR2 SYDVKM. Trimming cost V 3 bases and J 7 bases, with 12 bases left between them. CDR3 length equals 13 residues. The CDR3 here is CASSLTVELTQYF. The CDR3 region has the DNA TGTGCCAGCAGTTTGACCGTAGAGTTGACCCAGTACTTC. The full variable domain, with the rest looked up from reference TRBV28 and TRBJ2-5, is DVKVTQSSRYLVKRTGEKVFLECVQDMDHENMFWYRQDPGLGLRLIYFSYDVKMKEKGDIPEGYSVSREKKERFSLILESASTNQTSMYLCASSLTVELTQYFGPGTRLLVL.

This clonotype came up many times. The chain couples TRBV6-1 to TRBJ1-2, with D unclear. Trimming pared 5 bases from V and 10 bases from J, leaving 14 bases between. CDR3 length: 12 amino acids. Germline CDR1 is MNHNS and CDR2 is SASEGT. The DNA for the CDR3 is TGTGCCAGCAGTAGAGGAGAGAAGGACTACACCTTC. Its protein is CASSRGEKDYTF.

This clonotype was seen a handful of times. This rearrangement joins TRBV5-1 to TRBJ1-5; TRBD1 matches 7 bases. After removal of 0 bases from V and 6 bases from J, the junction contained 12 bases not matched to a gene. The V gene's germline CDR1 is SGHRS and CDR2 YFSETQ. The CDR3 totals 17 residues. The CDR3 here is CASSLEGRGDTGQPQHF. CDR3 coding DNA: TGCGCCAGCAGCTTGGAGGGCAGGGGGGATACGGGTCAGCCCCAGCATTTT.

This clonotype was seen many times. The V gene is TRBV27, the J gene TRBJ1-1; no clear D gene. Germline V gives CDR1 MNHEY, CDR2 SMNVEV (reference sequence). The CDR3 loop spans 13 amino acids. V lost 0 bases, J lost 5 bases, and 7 bases lay in between. This chain's CDR3 is CASSLSTWTEAFF. The CDR3 bases are TGTGCCAGCAGTTTATCGACTTGGACTGAAGCTTTCTTT.

This clonotype was counted only a few times. The rearrangement links TRBV12-3 or TRBV12-4 to TRBJ2-2; D unclear. The ends were cut back, 3 bases at V and 6 bases at J, with 8 bases in the middle. This CDR3 comprises 13 residues. The CDR3 region is CASSFGPAGELFF. The CDR3 DNA sequence: TGTGCCAGCAGTTTCGGCCCCGCCGGGGAGCTGTTTTTT.

There are many counts of this clonotype. The chain combines TRBV4-2 with TRBJ1-5; 8 bases map to TRBD1. Germline V CDR1 and CDR2: LGHNA, YNFKEQ. Germline trimming cut 0 bases from V and 6 bases from J; bases unmatched to any gene: 10. The CDR3 sequence is 17 residues long. CDR3 loop: CASSQDWPGGSSQPQHF. CDR3 in DNA: TGTGCCAGCAGCCAAGATTGGCCAGGGGGCTCGAGTCAGCCCCAGCATTTT.

The table lists this clonotype with many counts. The chain joins TRBV11-1 to TRBJ1-1, with 7 bases lining up with TRBD1. The CDR3 runs 15 residues. The trim removed 0 bases at V and 4 bases at J, leaving 5 bases unmatched. CDR1 SGHAT and CDR2 FQDESV come from the germline V gene (reference sequence). The CDR3 DNA sequence: TGTGCCAGCAGCTTAGCCAAAAGGGGGCCCACTGAAGCTTTCTTT. This translates into CASSLAKRGPTEAFF.

This clonotype has ten or more counts. The chain uses TRBV20-1 and TRBJ2-5; 10 nucleotides match TRBD2. After removal of 3 bases from V and 5 bases from J, the junction contained 3 bases not matched to a gene. The CDR3 contains 13 residues. Germline loops: CDR1 DFQATT, CDR2 SNEGSKA (reference sequence). The CDR3: CSASGAGGETQYF. The CDR3 nucleotides are TGCAGTGCTAGCGGAGCGGGGGGGGAGACCCAGTACTTC.

This clonotype was observed many times. This chain links TRBV7-9 with TRBJ2-5, with D possibly being TRBD2 (6 bases). V lost 5 bases and J lost 1, with 11 bases in between. Germline V gene data show CDR1 as SEHNR and CDR2 as FQNEAQ (reference sequence). The CDR3 has 14 amino acids. This CDR3 is CASSPFGGQETQYF. In DNA, the CDR3 is TGTGCCAGCAGCCCCTTCGGGGGCCAAGAGACCCAGTACTTC.

In regard to this clonotype: This may stem from a read error, because a much larger clone lies one nucleotide away. V and J are TRBV11-2 and TRBJ1-2; D is perhaps TRBD1 (5 bases). Per germline, CDR1 SGHAT and CDR2 FQNNGV. CDR3 length equals 17 residues. CDR3 sequence (DNA): TGTGCCAGCACCATCTTAGCGGGGTGGGGCACCAACTATGGCTGCACCTTC. It specifies CASTILAGWGTNYGCTF.

This chain links TRBV6-4 with TRBJ1-5, with D unclear. Germline V gene sequence: CDR1 MRHNA, CDR2 SNTAGT. The CDR3 totals 15 residues. V was pared by 3 bases and J by 5 bases, with 14 bases between. The CDR3 loop reads CASSESLSPYQPQHF. CDR3 DNA sequence: TGTGCCAGCAGTGAAAGTTTATCCCCCTATCAGCCCCAGCATTTT.

This clonotype was counted at least ten times. This chain links TRBV20-1 with TRBJ1-2; D might be TRBD1 (5 bases). Germline V gene data show CDR1 as DFQATT and CDR2 as SNEGSKA (reference sequence). The CDR3 has 13 amino acids. V lost 5 bases to trimming and J lost 4 bases, with 14 bases between them. CDR3 amino acids: CSARGEGLYGYTF. DNA of the CDR3: TGCAGTGCTCGGGGGGAGGGACTCTATGGCTACACCTTC.

This clonotype was seen ten or more times. The chain has TRBV2 and TRBJ1-3, with 7 nucleotides matching TRBD1. CDR3 length equals 13 residues. Germline-derived CDR1 and CDR2 are SNHLY and FYNNEI. J lost 4 bases, V lost 8 bases, and 5 bases had no gene match. The CDR3 reads CASAGTAGNTIYF. CDR3 DNA sequence: TGTGCCAGCGCAGGGACAGCGGGAAACACCATATATTTT.

V gene TRBV6-2 or TRBV6-3 combines with J gene TRBJ2-7, with TRBD2 identical over 10 bases. After removal of 2 bases from V and 5 bases from J, the junction contained 12 bases not matched to a gene. The CDR3 is 17 residues long. The germline V gene encodes CDR1 MNHEY and CDR2 SVGEGT. In nucleotides, the CDR3 is TGTGCCAGCAGTTACGACCCCGGGGGACTAGCGAGGCACGAGCAGTACTTC. This gives the protein CASSYDPGGLARHEQYF.

The chain has TRBV18 and TRBJ2-7; the match to TRBD1 covers 7 bases. The CDR3 sequence is 14 residues long. Per germline, CDR1 KGHSH and CDR2 LQKENI. V was clipped by 10 bases and J by 3 bases; unmatched bases: 12. The CDR3, as DNA: TGTGCCATCTCTCCAGGGGGACAAAACTACGAGCAGTACTTC. This sequence encodes CAISPGGQNYEQYF. The full variable domain, with the rest looked up from reference TRBV18 and TRBJ2-7, is NAGVMQNPRHLVRRRGQEARLRCSPMKGHSHVYWYRQLPEEGLKFMVYLQKENIIDESGMPKERFSAEFPKEGPSILRIQQVVRGDSAAYFCAISPGGQNYEQYFGPGTRLTVT.

The chain carries TRBV12-3 or TRBV12-4 and TRBJ2-5; D ambiguous. The CDR3 loop spans 15 amino acids. Trimming cost V 6 bases and J 5 bases, with 19 bases left between them. The CDR3 region is CASSQSSGSGETQYF. CDR3 nucleotides: TGTGCCAGCAGCCAATCGTCCGGGTCGGGCGAGACCCAGTACTTC.

The count of this clonotype is one. A much larger clone sits a single nucleotide away, making a read error possible. The chain is built from TRBV28 and TRBJ1-6; possible D gene TRBD1, 5 bases. V shed 7 bases and J shed 10 bases, with 20 bases lying between them. The CDR3 extends over 15 amino acids. Germline CDR1 and CDR2: MDHEN and SYDVKM. The CDR3 DNA follows: TGTGCCAGCATAGGGGAGGTAGGCTTAGCCTCACCCCTCCACTTT. It translates to CASIGEVGLASPLHF. The full variable domain, completed using reference TRBV28 and TRBJ1-6, is DVKVTQSSRYLVKRTGEKVFLECVQDMDHENMFWYRQDPGLGLRLIYFSYDVKMKEKGDIPEGYSVSREKKERFSLILESASTNQTSMYLCASIGEVGLASPLHFGNGTRLTVT.

Ten or more counts support this clonotype. V is TRBV30 and J is TRBJ2-2, with TRBD2 matching over 7 bases. The germline V gene encodes CDR1 GTSNPN and CDR2 SVGIG (reference sequence). The trim removed 8 bases at V and 1 base at J, leaving 4 bases unmatched. The CDR3 is made up of 13 amino acids. CDR3 in DNA: TGTGCCCGGGGGGAGGGGAACACCGGGGAGCTGTTTTTT. It specifies CARGEGNTGELFF.

Many counts were recorded for this clonotype. The chain links TRBV6-1 to TRBJ2-7; D may match TRBD1 or TRBD2 (5 bases each). The V end was cut by 10 bases, the J end by 4 bases, with 14 bases between. The CDR3 totals 12 residues. Germline-derived CDR1 and CDR2 are MNHNS and SASEGT. For the CDR3, the DNA is TGTGCCACCTCATTAGAGGGGTACGAGCAGTACTTC. It specifies CATSLEGYEQYF.

The chain couples TRBV6-1 to TRBJ2-7, with TRBD2 identical over 14 bases. The CDR3 has 16 amino acids. Germline trimming cut 3 bases from V and 2 bases from J; bases unmatched to any gene: 3. The V gene's germline CDR1 is MNHNS and CDR2 SASEGT. CDR3 amino acids: CASSEGLAGVPYEQYF. CDR3 DNA sequence: TGTGCCAGCAGTGAGGGACTAGCGGGAGTACCCTACGAGCAGTACTTC.

This clonotype was seen at least ten times. The J gene is TRBJ2-7, the V gene TRBV6-2 or TRBV6-3; no reliable D call. The CDR3 sequence is 12 residues long. Germline V CDR1 and CDR2: MNHEY, SVGEGT. V lost 2 bases and J 5 bases, leaving 7 bases between the germline ends. The chain's CDR3 is CASSYGLDEQYF. CDR3 nucleotides: TGTGCCAGCAGTTACGGGCTCGACGAGCAGTACTTC.

In this sample, this clonotype turned up many times. The chain has TRBV10-3 and TRBJ2-7; the D is unclear. Germline V CDR1 and CDR2: ENHRY, SYGVKD. Trimming took 0 bases from V and 3 from J, leaving 9 bases between them. This CDR3 has 14 residues. In DNA form, the CDR3 reads TGTGCCATCAGTGAGTCGGCGCGGTTCTACGAGCAGTACTTC. Translation: CAISESARFYEQYF.

This clonotype was observed many times. The chain is built from TRBV2 and TRBJ1-1; D may be TRBD1 (5 bases). This CDR3 has 12 amino acids. Between the trimmed V and J ends, which lost 5 bases and 7 bases, there was a span of 11 bases. The V gene's germline CDR1 is SNHLY and CDR2 FYNNEI. DNA of the CDR3: TGTGCCAGCAGTCGAGGGGCGGTTGAAGCTTTCTTT. It specifies CASSRGAVEAFF.

This clonotype was observed at least ten times. J is TRBJ2-7 and V is TRBV20-1; 7 bases map to TRBD1. The CDR3 sequence is 11 residues long. Germline V gene lookup returns CDR1 DFQATT and CDR2 SNEGSKA (reference sequence). CDR3 in amino acids: CSHRGYYEQYF. DNA of the CDR3: TGCAGCCACAGGGGATACTACGAGCAGTACTTC.

This clonotype was seen many times. The chain employs TRBV2 and TRBJ2-4; D unresolved. CDR3 length: 12 amino acids. The V end was cut by 2 bases, the J end by 14 bases, with 13 bases between. Germline V CDR1 and CDR2: SNHLY, FYNNEI. This chain's CDR3 is CASSENWGPKYF. The CDR3 DNA reads TGTGCCAGCAGTGAAAATTGGGGTCCGAAGTACTTC.

The sample holds many counts of this clonotype. The chain has TRBV20-1 and TRBJ1-1; D is perhaps TRBD1 (5 bases). This CDR3 has 13 residues. CDR1 DFQATT and CDR2 SNEGSKA come from the germline V gene (reference sequence). V was shortened by 6 bases and J by 4 bases, with 15 bases between the two germline ends. This CDR3 is CSAPGRRFTEAFF. For the CDR3, the DNA is TGCAGTGCCCCGGGACGGAGATTCACTGAAGCTTTCTTT.

V gene TRBV7-9 combines with J gene TRBJ2-5, with 9 bases aligning to TRBD1. CDR1 and CDR2 from the germline V gene are SEHNR and FQNEAQ (reference sequence). CDR3 length: 14 residues. With V trimmed by 5 bases and J by 4 bases, 5 bases remained unmatched. The CDR3 region is CASSIGTGSETQYF. In DNA form, the CDR3 reads TGTGCCAGCAGCATCGGGACAGGGTCAGAGACCCAGTACTTC. The whole variable domain, filled in from reference TRBV7-9 and TRBJ2-5, reads DTGVSQNPRHKITKRGQNVTFRCDPISEHNRLYWYRQTLGQGPEFLTYFQNEAQLEKSRLLSDRFSAERPKGSFSTLEIQRTEQGDSAMYLCASSIGTGSETQYFGPGTRLLVL.